This T cell receptor beta chain was recorded in a study of blood T cells in healthy people across ages. This CDR3 region has 13 residues. CDR1 MNHNY and CDR2 SVGAGI come from the germline V gene (reference sequence). The V segment lost 7 bases and the J segment 2 bases; nucleotides outside the gene matches: 4. This clonotype came up a few times. A second PCR of roughly 7 to 11 cycles used a sample-barcoded 5' primer and a J-beta primer mix. TCRdb called the 5' RACE reads again in MiXCR, with one record for every CDR3 protein. The sample records about 640,000 distinct CDR3 sequences, around 54% being singletons.

The chain joins TRBV6-6 to TRBJ2-5, with 7 bases identical to TRBD1. The TCR was taken from a man aged 55 to 69 in good health. The sample was blood. The CDR3 coding sequence is TGTGCCAGCAACGACAGGGTACAAGAGACCCAGTACTTC. This codes for CASNDRVQETQYF.